This note documents a single T cell receptor beta chain sequence. This record belongs to a study of regulatory T cells in long-lasting Graves disease. Time point reported: persistent/refractory GD, antithyroid drugs over 5 years with positive TRAb. From PBMCs, RNA was extracted and then used to make the TCR library. The diagnosis of Graves' disease used American Thyroid Association guidelines. Both iRepertoire HTBI primers and Arm-PCR of CDR3 regions were used to build the TCR beta libraries. Each CDR3 protein is one row after TCRdb ran MiXCR on the multiplex PCR reads. This table has roughly 450,000 distinct CDR3 sequences, less than 25% appearing once. The receptor's source is a female donor with Graves disease. The source material was peripheral blood mononuclear cells (PBMCs), sampled when the disease was refractory, from a patient treated with antithyroid drugs.

The DNA of the CDR3 is TGTGCCAGCAGCCCCTCGGGTAGGAGCCAAGAGACCCAGTACTTC. Translation: CASSPSGRSQETQYF. The chain links TRBV9 to TRBJ2-5, with D hard to call. CDR1 and CDR2 from the germline V gene are SGDLS and YYNGEE. The CDR3 length is 15 residues. With 4 bases removed from V and 1 base from J, the gap between germline ends came to 14 bases.